One and the same sample provided the 10 T cell receptor beta chains below, sequenced in a study of T cell repertoires in cytomegalovirus infection. One entry per CDR3 protein results from TCRdb running MiXCR on the reads. Seen here are approximately 500,000 distinct CDR3 sequences, about 15% observed once, and the top ten hold roughly a quarter. Sequencing was performed on CD8+ T cells from PBMCs. The receptors stem from a human donor in good health (CMV status not recorded). Some clones in this sample may be carry-over from other donors' samples.

This clonotype was seen repeatedly, ten times or more. The chain employs TRBV27 and TRBJ1-1, with D tentatively TRBD1 (5 bases). CDR1 is MNHEY, CDR2 SMNVEV, per germline (reference sequence). V was shortened by 2 bases and J by 2 bases, with 9 bases between the two germline ends. The CDR3 contains 14 residues. The CDR3 loop reads CASSLMGVNTEAFF. The CDR3 DNA follows: TGTGCCAGCAGTTTAATGGGGGTTAACACTGAAGCTTTCTTT.

This clonotype occurred a few times. This chain connects TRBV10-2 to TRBJ2-2; TRBD2 matches 7 bases. Germline trimming cut 7 bases from V and 3 bases from J; bases unmatched to any gene: 2. The CDR3 totals 13 residues. The germline CDR1 and CDR2 sequences are WSHSY and SAAADI. The CDR3 bases are TGCGCCAGCACGGCGGGGGACACCGGGGAGCTGTTTTTT. Protein: CASTAGDTGELFF.

The table lists this clonotype with a few counts. The J gene is TRBJ2-5, the V gene TRBV7-9; D is perhaps TRBD1 (5 bases). Germline CDR1 and CDR2: SEHNR and FQNEAQ (reference sequence). This CDR3 is built from 16 residues. The V and J ends lost 2 bases and 4 bases respectively, with 17 bases between them. CDR3 sequence (DNA): TGTGCCAGCAGCTTAAGTGGTGGGGCTGGTGGAGAGACCCAGTACTTC. Protein product: CASSLSGGAGGETQYF.

The table lists this clonotype with many counts. The V gene is TRBV14, the J gene TRBJ2-1, with a weak D call TRBD2 (6 bases). The germline V gene encodes CDR1 SGHDN and CDR2 FVKESK. Trimming took off 3 bases at V and 6 bases at J, with 9 bases between the two ends. The CDR3 spans 13 residues. In nucleotides, the CDR3 is TGTGCCAGCAGCCAGGGGAGGCGCAATGAGCAGTTCTTC. As protein: CASSQGRRNEQFF.

As concerns this clonotype: The junction does not match germline at one end; this may be a read error. The chain recombines TRBV7-2 with TRBJ1-1; maybe TRBD1 (6 bases). The CDR3 is 17 amino acids. CDR1 is SGHTA, CDR2 FQGNSA, per germline. The CDR3 DNA reads TGTGCCAGAAGCTCCCTCCCAAAGGGGGAGGGAGTCACTGAAGCTTTCTTT. Encoded protein: CARSSLPKGEGVTEAFF.

This clonotype has a handful of counts. CDR3 loop: CASSQEGIRFWMNTEAFF. CDR3 sequence (DNA): TGTGCCAGCAGCCAAGAGGGGATCAGGTTTTGGATGAACACTGAAGCTTTCTTT. This chain connects TRBV14 to TRBJ1-1; D gene uncertain. This CDR3 is 18 amino acids long. Germline CDR1 reads SGHDN; CDR2 reads FVKESK. With 0 bases removed from V and 0 bases from J, the gap between germline ends came to 17 bases.

On this clonotype itself: The junction departs from germline at one end; a sequencing error may be responsible. The CDR3 reads CANSWRDRERGYTF. In DNA form, the CDR3 reads TGTGCCAACAGCTGGAGGGACAGGGAACGTGGCTACACCTTC. This chain joins TRBV7-9 and TRBJ1-2; 9 nucleotides align to TRBD1. The CDR3 loop spans 14 amino acids. From germline, CDR1 is SEHNR and CDR2 FQNEAQ (reference sequence).

This clonotype was detected ten times or more. The rearrangement links TRBV12-3 or TRBV12-4 to TRBJ2-7; possibly TRBD2 for D (5 bases). V lost 3 bases and J lost 5, with 11 bases in between. This CDR3 is 13 amino acids long. CDR3 protein: CASSFRRGHEQYF. In DNA, the CDR3 is TGTGCCAGCAGTTTCCGTCGGGGTCACGAGCAGTACTTC.

Worth noting for this clonotype: An end of the junction does not agree with germline; a read error may underlie this. This chain joins TRBV5-6 and TRBJ1-1, with D perhaps matching TRBD1 (5 bases). CDR3 length: 13 amino acids. Germline V gene sequence: CDR1 SGHDT, CDR2 YYEEEE. The CDR3 loop reads CASNLVGGTEAFF. DNA for the CDR3: TGTGCCAGCAACTTGGTGGGGGGCACTGAAGCTTTCTTT.

The chain links TRBV29-1 to TRBJ2-2; D might be TRBD1 (5 bases). V dropped 1 base and J dropped 2 bases, with 14 bases sitting between them. This CDR3 is 16 amino acids long. Germline lookup yields CDR1 SQVTM and CDR2 ANQGSEA. In nucleotides, the CDR3 is TGCAGCGTTGAAGTCCCTGGACATCGAAACACCGGGGAGCTGTTTTTT. This encodes CSVEVPGHRNTGELFF.